Below, 31 T cell receptor beta chains from the same sample are listed, as sequenced in a study of blood T cell repertoires in COVID-19. Some clones are missing from TCRdb's copy, which holds only in-frame ones; the method was immunoSEQ multiplex PCR. This table has some 170,000 clones, approximately 88% appearing once. The sample comprised peripheral blood. These receptors were collected from a woman aged 45-65 years with acute or convalescent COVID-19.

This chain uses TRBV6-5 with TRBJ2-1; no reliable D call. Per germline, CDR1 MNHEY and CDR2 SVGAGI. V was shortened by 3 bases and J by 9 bases, with 6 bases between the two germline ends. The CDR3 length is 11 residues. The CDR3 DNA sequence: TGTGCCAGCAGTTATCGGAGTGAGCAGTTCTTC. The encoded protein is CASSYRSEQFF.

The genes are TRBV6-6 and TRBJ1-4, with 8 bases that match TRBD1. The germline V gene has CDR1 MNHNY and CDR2 SVGAGI (reference sequence). With V trimmed by 10 bases and J by 8 bases, 12 bases remained unmatched. This CDR3 is built from 14 residues. The CDR3 region is CATTGVMFGEKLFF. CDR3 coding DNA: TGTGCCACGACAGGGGTAATGTTTGGCGAAAAACTGTTTTTT.

The chain joins TRBV5-4 to TRBJ2-5; TRBD1 aligns across 7 bases. The germline V gene has CDR1 SGHNT and CDR2 YYREEE (reference sequence). V shed 1 base and J 5 bases; nucleotides not matched to a gene: 8. The CDR3 covers 15 residues. CDR3 coding DNA: TGTGCCAGCAGCTTGCCTAGAGGGGGCTGGGAGACCCAGTACTTC. Its protein is CASSLPRGGWETQYF.

CDR3 protein: CAISESAGGSEAFF. The CDR3 DNA sequence: TGTGCCATCAGTGAGTCAGCAGGGGGAAGTGAAGCTTTCTTT. V gene TRBV10-3 combines with J gene TRBJ1-1; TRBD1 agrees at 7 bases. J was trimmed by 7 bases and V by 0 bases; bases with no gene match: 5. Germline values: CDR1 ENHRY, CDR2 SYGVKD. The CDR3 is 14 amino acids.

This rearrangement joins TRBV14 to TRBJ1-1; 7 bases fit TRBD1. Germline V gene lookup returns CDR1 SGHDN and CDR2 FVKESK. V trimming: 0 bases; J trimming: 4 bases; junction bases outside the gene matches: 5. The CDR3 spans 15 residues. CDR3: CASSQEDRAGTEAFF. For the CDR3, the DNA is TGTGCCAGCAGCCAAGAAGACAGGGCGGGCACTGAAGCTTTCTTT. Full variable domain (outside the CDR3, taken from reference TRBV14 and TRBJ1-1): EAGVTQFPSHSVIEKGQTVTLRCDPISGHDNLYWYRRVMGKEIKFLLHFVKESKQDESGMPNNRFLAERTGGTYSTLKVQPAELEDSGVYFCASSQEDRAGTEAFFGQGTRLTVV.

The count of this clone is one. This sequence joins TRBV7-8 and TRBJ1-4; TRBD1 agrees at 9 bases. J was trimmed by 7 bases and V by 5 bases; bases with no gene match: 11. CDR1 SGHVS and CDR2 FQNEAQ come from the germline V gene. The CDR3 covers 16 residues. The CDR3 DNA follows: TGTGCCAGCAGCAAAAATAACAGGGGGCCGTTTGAAAAACTGTTTTTT. It translates to CASSKNNRGPFEKLFF.

The chain links TRBV4-2 to TRBJ1-2; possibly TRBD1 for D (5 bases). This CDR3 comprises 18 residues. The V gene lost 1 base and the J gene lost 0 bases, with 18 bases spanning the gap. The germline CDR1 and CDR2 sequences are LGHNA and YNFKEQ. CDR3 DNA sequence: TGTGCCAGCAGCCAAGTCCCCCCAGGGCCCCCCACTAACTATGGCTACACCTTC. It encodes CASSQVPPGPPTNYGYTF.

The chain recombines TRBV7-2 with TRBJ1-1; no definite D call. CDR1 is SGHTA and CDR2 is FQGNSA in the germline V gene. Trimming shortened V by 5 bases and J by 1 base, and 8 bases separated the two germline ends. The length of the CDR3 is 13 residues. The CDR3 region has the DNA TGTGCCAGCAGCAAGACAAAGAACACTGAAGCTTTCTTT. It specifies CASSKTKNTEAFF. Full variable domain (missing parts from reference TRBV7-2 and TRBJ1-1): GAGVSQSPSNKVTEKGKDVELRCDPISGHTALYWYRQSLGQGLEFLIYFQGNSAPDKSGLPSDRFSAERTGGSVSTLTIQRTQQEDSAVYLCASSKTKNTEAFFGQGTRLTVV.

This clone was seen repeatedly, ten times or more. The chain employs TRBV7-2 and TRBJ2-1, with 11 bases matching TRBD2. The CDR3 sequence is 17 residues long. Germline trimming cut 5 bases from V and 4 bases from J; bases unmatched to any gene: 10. Germline-derived CDR1 and CDR2 are SGHTA and FQGNSA. CDR3 in amino acids: CASSGTSGTKRYNEQFF. The CDR3 nucleotides read TGTGCCAGCAGCGGGACTAGCGGAACTAAAAGGTACAATGAGCAGTTCTTC.

This chain uses TRBV19 with TRBJ2-7; possibly TRBD2 for D (5 bases). Trimming took off 4 bases at V and 5 bases at J, with 18 bases between the two ends. The CDR3 has 15 residues. Germline V CDR1 and CDR2: LNHDA, SQIVND (reference sequence). CDR3 loop: CASSNRLGMRDEQYF. CDR3 coding DNA: TGTGCCAGTAGTAACCGACTGGGGATGAGGGACGAGCAGTACTTC.

V usage is TRBV5-6 and J usage is TRBJ2-7, with D possibly TRBD2 on 5 matching bases. There are 14 residues in the CDR3. Germline V gives CDR1 SGHDT, CDR2 YYEEEE. The V end was cut by 4 bases, the J end by 2 bases, with 13 bases between. CDR3 bases: TGTGCCAGCAGCACCGGACTCGCGACCTACGAGCAGTACTTC. Protein: CASSTGLATYEQYF.

The genes are TRBV5-4 and TRBJ2-7, with D possibly being TRBD2 (5 bases). CDR3 length equals 12 residues. Germline values: CDR1 SGHNT, CDR2 YYREEE (reference sequence). Trimming took off 2 bases at V and 6 bases at J, with 9 bases between the two ends. The CDR3 DNA reads as TGTGCCAGCAGCTTCGACGAGGGCGAGCAGTACTTC. Translated: CASSFDEGEQYF. The full variable domain, rest sourced from reference TRBV5-4 and TRBJ2-7, is ETGVTQSPTHLIKTRGQQVTLRCSSQSGHNTVSWYQQALGQGPQFIFQYYREEENGRGNFPPRFSGLQFPNYSSELNVNALELDDSALYLCASSFDEGEQYFGPGTRLTVT.

J is TRBJ2-3 and V is TRBV7-2, with 11 nucleotides matching TRBD2. There are 17 residues in the CDR3. Germline CDR1 is SGHTA and CDR2 is FQGNSA. Trimming cost V 8 bases and J 2 bases; bases outside gene matches: 12. CDR3 in amino acids: CASRALAGGIPTDTQYF. In nucleotides, the CDR3 is TGTGCCAGCCGCGCCCTAGCGGGGGGCATACCCACAGATACGCAGTATTTT.

The sample holds one count of this clone. The rearrangement joins TRBV10-3 to TRBJ2-1; possibly TRBD1 for D (6 bases). The CDR3 runs 15 residues. The germline V gene has CDR1 ENHRY and CDR2 SYGVKD. The V end lost 6 bases, the J end lost 4 bases, and 16 bases lay between the germline ends. The CDR3 loop is CAISTLGQGYNEQFF. The CDR3 DNA follows: TGTGCCATCAGCACCCTGGGACAAGGATACAATGAGCAGTTCTTC.

The chain employs TRBV3-1 (or the pseudogene TRBV3-2) and TRBJ2-7, with D perhaps TRBD2 (6 bases). V lost 1 base and J lost 0, with 25 bases in between. CDR1 is LGHDT and CDR2 is YNNKEL in the germline V gene (reference sequence). This CDR3 comprises 20 residues. The CDR3 nucleotides are TGTGCCAGCAGCCAAGCGACGGGGCAGGGACTCTTTCCGGGCTCCTACGAGCAGTACTTC. As protein: CASSQATGQGLFPGSYEQYF.

Regarding this clone: Other DNA sequences in this sample translate to the same CDR3. The chain uses TRBV18 and TRBJ1-1, with D possibly being TRBD1 (6 bases). Germline V gene sequence: CDR1 KGHSH, CDR2 LQKENI. V was cut by 3 bases and J by 0 bases, with 11 bases left in between. The CDR3 contains 15 residues. The CDR3 sequence: CASSPRRDMNTEAFF. The CDR3, as DNA: TGTGCCAGCTCACCCCGCCGGGACATGAACACTGAAGCTTTCTTT.

This clone was detected only once. The chain combines TRBV30 with TRBJ1-1, with no clear D. CDR1 is GTSNPN, CDR2 SVGIG, per germline (reference sequence). Trimming shortened V by 3 bases and J by 0 bases, and 14 bases separated the two germline ends. CDR3 length equals 15 residues. The CDR3 sequence: CAWSPGFGLNTEAFF. CDR3 DNA: TGTGCCTGGAGCCCCGGGTTCGGGTTGAACACTGAAGCTTTCTTT.

This clone was observed a handful of times. The rearrangement links TRBV5-6 to TRBJ2-3; D call uncertain. The CDR3 loop spans 13 amino acids. CDR1 is SGHDT, CDR2 YYEEEE, per germline. Trimming stripped 4 bases from V and 2 bases from J, with 8 bases between. The CDR3 coding sequence is TGTGCCAGCAGCCCCACTTACACAGATACGCAGTATTTT. It translates to CASSPTYTDTQYF.

This chain joins TRBV27 and TRBJ2-7; weak D call: TRBD1 (5 bases). The CDR3 extends over 15 amino acids. V was clipped by 2 bases and J by 2 bases, with 13 bases between them. From germline, CDR1 is MNHEY and CDR2 SMNVEV (reference sequence). The CDR3 bases are TGTGCCAGCAGTTTAAGCAGGGCGCCTACCTACGAGCAGTACTTC. This codes for CASSLSRAPTYEQYF.

The chain is built from TRBV11-2 and TRBJ1-1; D might be TRBD1 (6 bases). The CDR3 has 15 amino acids. V was trimmed by 4 bases and J by 1 base, leaving 13 bases between them. CDR1 is SGHAT, CDR2 FQNNGV, per germline. The CDR3 protein is CASSSPRGGNTEAFF. The CDR3 region has the DNA TGTGCCAGCAGCTCTCCGAGGGGGGGGAACACTGAAGCTTTCTTT.

This clone appeared a few times. J is TRBJ1-2 and V is TRBV19; D not resolved. This CDR3 is built from 11 residues. Trimming took 6 bases from V and 0 from J, leaving 2 bases between them. Germline loops: CDR1 LNHDA, CDR2 SQIVND (reference sequence). The CDR3 is CASSTNYGYTF. For the CDR3, the DNA is TGTGCCAGTAGCACTAACTATGGCTACACCTTC.

This clone was recorded only once. This chain's CDR3 is CASSLVVISEQYF. The CDR3, as DNA: TGTGCCAGCAGCTTAGTTGTCATTTCCGAGCAGTACTTC. The chain has TRBV7-2 and TRBJ2-7; D gene unclear. CDR1 SGHTA and CDR2 FQGNSA come from the germline V gene. The CDR3 extends over 13 amino acids. Trimming pared 1 base from V and 6 bases from J, leaving 10 bases between.

V gene TRBV7-8 combines with J gene TRBJ2-5; 9 bases fit TRBD2. V shed 3 bases and J 5 bases; nucleotides not matched to a gene: 13. From germline, CDR1 is SGHVS and CDR2 FQNEAQ. The CDR3 spans 17 residues. CDR3 DNA: TGTGCCAGCAGCTTCATACGGCGGGGGGGACGGGGGGAGACCCAGTACTTC. It encodes CASSFIRRGGRGETQYF.

The J gene is TRBJ2-1, the V gene TRBV20-1; D may be TRBD2 (6 bases). Deletions cut 5 bases from V and 10 bases from J, with 12 bases between. Germline-derived CDR1 and CDR2 are DFQATT and SNEGSKA (reference sequence). The CDR3 length is 11 residues. CDR3 region: CSAWDSPEQFF. The CDR3 DNA is TGCAGTGCTTGGGACTCGCCCGAGCAGTTCTTC.

CDR3 sequence (DNA): TGTGCCAGCAGCACCCAGGGAAATCAGCCCCAGCATTTT. As protein: CASSTQGNQPQHF. V gene TRBV7-9 combines with J gene TRBJ1-5; perhaps TRBD1 as D (5 bases). The CDR3 is 13 amino acids. Germline V gives CDR1 SEHNR, CDR2 FQNEAQ (reference sequence). V gave up 5 bases and J gave up 4 bases, with 9 bases separating them.

The chain couples TRBV29-1 to TRBJ1-1; D ambiguous. The germline V and J ends were trimmed by 6 bases and 2 bases, with 4 bases remaining between them. The V gene's germline CDR1 is SQVTM and CDR2 ANQGSEA. The CDR3 has 10 amino acids. In DNA, the CDR3 is TGCAGCGTGGCAAACACTGAAGCTTTCTTT. Protein product: CSVANTEAFF.

In its sample, this clone was seen once. The chain employs TRBV4-1 and TRBJ1-2, with D unclear. With 0 bases removed from V and 8 bases from J, the gap between germline ends came to 13 bases. Per germline, CDR1 MGHRA and CDR2 YSYEKL. The CDR3 totals 14 residues. The CDR3 loop is CASSQDPQSGGYTF. In nucleotides, the CDR3 is TGCGCCAGCAGCCAAGATCCCCAGAGCGGCGGCTACACCTTC.

The chain joins TRBV10-3 to TRBJ2-2, with 11 bases fitting TRBD2. Trimming removed 6 bases from V and 6 bases from J; junction bases left unmatched: 9. The CDR3 loop spans 16 amino acids. CDR1 is ENHRY and CDR2 is SYGVKD in the germline V gene. The DNA for the CDR3 is TGTGCCATCAGAATTATAGCGGGAGGGGACCCCGGGGAGCTGTTTTTT. Its protein product is CAIRIIAGGDPGELFF.

This rearrangement joins TRBV7-9 to TRBJ1-2, with D tentatively TRBD1 (5 bases). Germline lookup yields CDR1 SEHNR and CDR2 FQNEAQ (reference sequence). V lost 1 base and J lost 7, with 7 bases in between. The CDR3 runs to 12 residues. CDR3 DNA: TGTGCCAGCAGCTTAGGACAGTTTGGCTACACCTTC. The encoded protein is CASSLGQFGYTF.

The rearrangement links TRBV30 to TRBJ1-5, with D possibly TRBD1 on 6 matching bases. The germline V gene encodes CDR1 GTSNPN and CDR2 SVGIG (reference sequence). The germline V and J ends were trimmed by 1 base and 0 bases, with 13 bases remaining between them. CDR3 length: 16 residues. The CDR3 DNA is TGTGCCTGGAGTGGAGGGGGATTTGATAGCAATCAGCCCCAGCATTTT. Its protein product is CAWSGGGFDSNQPQHF.

The V gene is TRBV6-6, the J gene TRBJ1-2; D is unclear. This CDR3 is 10 amino acids long. With 8 bases removed from V and 8 bases from J, the gap between germline ends came to 9 bases. Germline lookup yields CDR1 MNHNY and CDR2 SVGAGI (reference sequence). The CDR3 here is CASSGGGYTF. The CDR3, as DNA: TGTGCCAGCTCAGGTGGAGGCTACACCTTC.